The 13 T cell receptor beta chains given below trace back to one sample, sequenced in a study of blood T cell repertoires in COVID-19. Using immunoSEQ multiplex PCR, the repertoire was profiled, and TCRdb retains in-frame clones only, with some absent. The data hold fewer than 50,000 clones, with 88% observed a single time. Sequencing was done on a sample of peripheral blood. Every receptor here comes from a man in his 70s with active COVID-19.

J is TRBJ2-5 and V is TRBV15, with D hard to call. V shed 0 bases and J shed 0 bases, with 8 bases lying between them. Germline V gene data show CDR1 as LNHNV and CDR2 as YYDKDF (reference sequence). The CDR3 has 15 residues. CDR3 bases: TGTGCCACCAGCAGAGAGCGGATCAACCAAGAGACCCAGTACTTC. Its protein is CATSRERINQETQYF.

V is TRBV11-1 and J is TRBJ2-1; 7 bases map to TRBD1. Germline V gives CDR1 SGHAT, CDR2 FQDESV (reference sequence). The J segment lost 5 bases and the V segment lost 1 base, leaving 5 bases of the junction unmatched. The length of the CDR3 is 15 residues. The CDR3 spells CASSLVGTVDNEQFF. The CDR3 nucleotides are TGTGCCAGCAGCTTAGTCGGGACAGTCGACAATGAGCAGTTCTTC.

This clone appeared once. The DNA for the CDR3 is TGTGCCAGCAGCCACCCCTCGGGGGGAATCGAGACCCAGTACTTC. This codes for CASSHPSGGIETQYF. V and J are TRBV3-1 (or the pseudogene TRBV3-2) and TRBJ2-5; 7 bases agree with TRBD2. The CDR3 has 15 residues. J was trimmed by 5 bases and V by 3 bases; bases with no gene match: 9. Germline lookup yields CDR1 LGHDT and CDR2 YNNKEL (reference sequence).

J is TRBJ1-3 and V is TRBV18; perhaps TRBD1 as D (5 bases). The germline gives CDR1 KGHSH, CDR2 LQKENI. The length of the CDR3 is 17 residues. Trimming pared 1 base from V and 0 bases from J, leaving 13 bases between. This CDR3 is CASSPRVGQRSGNTIYF. The CDR3 DNA follows: TGTGCCAGCTCACCACGAGTGGGGCAACGCTCTGGAAACACCATATATTTT.

This clone appeared a single time. The chain couples TRBV3-1 (or the pseudogene TRBV3-2) to TRBJ2-7; TRBD1 aligns across 7 bases. The CDR3 extends over 15 amino acids. Per germline, CDR1 LGHDT and CDR2 YNNKEL (reference sequence). With V trimmed by 1 base and J by 3 bases, 6 bases remained unmatched. The CDR3 region is CASSQAPGQNYEQYF. In nucleotides, the CDR3 is TGTGCCAGCAGCCAAGCCCCGGGACAGAACTACGAGCAGTACTTC.

The chain combines TRBV6-2 or TRBV6-3 with TRBJ2-7, with TRBD2 identical over 9 bases. The CDR3 spans 17 residues. V lost 2 bases to trimming and J lost 7 bases; unmatched junction nucleotides: 15. The germline V gene encodes CDR1 MNHEY and CDR2 SVGEGT. The CDR3 bases are TGTGCCAGCAGTTACACCCTCCGGCGGGAGGGCCTTTGGGAGCAGTACTTC. Its protein product is CASSYTLRREGLWEQYF.

The chain combines TRBV9 with TRBJ1-5; D possibly corresponds to TRBD1 (5 bases). CDR1 and CDR2 from the germline V gene are SGDLS and YYNGEE. CDR3 length equals 15 residues. Trimming took 4 bases from V and 2 from J, leaving 13 bases between them. The CDR3 sequence: CASSPSPGGNQPQHF. The DNA for the CDR3 is TGTGCCAGCAGCCCTTCTCCGGGGGGCAATCAGCCCCAGCATTTT.

The chain couples TRBV7-2 to TRBJ2-7; 8 bases map to TRBD2. J lost 4 bases, V lost 5 bases, and 13 bases had no gene match. Germline V gene data show CDR1 as SGHTA and CDR2 as FQGNSA. The CDR3 has 16 amino acids. In DNA form, the CDR3 reads TGTGCCAGCAGCACACCGGGACTAGTGGCCTGGTACGAGCAGTACTTC. Translation gives CASSTPGLVAWYEQYF.

The rearrangement joins TRBV19 to TRBJ1-2, with D perhaps matching TRBD1 (6 bases). This CDR3 is built from 15 residues. Trimming removed 3 bases from V and 5 bases from J, with 16 bases in between. Germline-derived CDR1 and CDR2 are LNHDA and SQIVND (reference sequence). CDR3 DNA sequence: TGTGCCAGTAGTATGAATCGGGGACATACATATGGCTACACCTTC. Encoded protein: CASSMNRGHTYGYTF.

J is TRBJ1-2 and V is TRBV18; the D is unclear. CDR3 length: 15 amino acids. Germline assignment: CDR1 KGHSH and CDR2 LQKENI. V lost 2 bases, J lost 4 bases, and 14 bases lay in between. CDR3 protein: CASSPKSSSLYGYTF. The CDR3 nucleotides are TGTGCCAGCTCACCAAAGAGCTCATCCCTCTATGGCTACACCTTC.

This clone appeared a few times. The V and J genes are TRBV5-1 and TRBJ2-7; 8 positions agree with TRBD1. The length of the CDR3 is 14 residues. The V gene's germline CDR1 is SGHRS and CDR2 YFSETQ. V lost 3 bases, J lost 4 bases, and 6 bases stayed unmatched. CDR3 nucleotide sequence: TGCGCCAGCAGCTCGGTGACAGGGGATTACGAGCAGTACTTC. Amino acids: CASSSVTGDYEQYF.

The genes are TRBV2 and TRBJ2-6, with 8 bases lining up with TRBD1. Germline V CDR1 and CDR2: SNHLY, FYNNEI. J gave up 3 bases and V 0 bases, and 7 bases lay outside the gene matches. This CDR3 is built from 18 residues. CDR3 protein: CASSEASGGVGGANVLTF. CDR3 sequence (DNA): TGTGCCAGCAGTGAAGCGTCAGGGGGCGTCGGTGGGGCCAACGTCCTGACTTTC. The full variable domain, rest sourced from reference TRBV2 and TRBJ2-6, is EPEVTQTPSHQVTQMGQEVILRCVPISNHLYFYWYRQILGQKVEFLVSFYNNEISEKSEIFDDQFSVERPDGSNFTLKIRSTKLEDSAMYFCASSEASGGVGGANVLTFGAGSRLTVL.

The chain employs TRBV4-1 and TRBJ2-5; D is uncertain. This CDR3 has 15 amino acids. Trimming cost V 0 bases and J 2 bases, with 10 bases left between them. Germline CDR1 reads MGHRA; CDR2 reads YSYEKL. The CDR3 spells CASSQEGRIQETQYF. In DNA, the CDR3 is TGCGCCAGCAGCCAAGAGGGCCGAATACAAGAGACCCAGTACTTC.